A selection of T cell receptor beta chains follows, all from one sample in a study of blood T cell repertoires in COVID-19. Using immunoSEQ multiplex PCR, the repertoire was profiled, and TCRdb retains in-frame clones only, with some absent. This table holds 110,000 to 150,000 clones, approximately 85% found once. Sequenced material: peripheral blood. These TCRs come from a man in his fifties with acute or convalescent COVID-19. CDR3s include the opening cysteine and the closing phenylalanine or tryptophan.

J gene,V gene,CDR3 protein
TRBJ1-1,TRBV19,CASSMPRAKHDPWAGTEAFF
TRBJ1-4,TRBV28,CASRAGAATNEKLFF
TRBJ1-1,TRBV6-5,CASSLDRSTEAFF
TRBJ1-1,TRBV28,CASSPGGVGYTEAFF
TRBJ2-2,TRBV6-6,CASSPGSGGKNTGELFF
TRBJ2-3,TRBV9,CASSAGRQGAILADTQYF
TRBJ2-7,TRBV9,CASSVEGGTTRQYF
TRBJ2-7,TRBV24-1,CATSDNGDRGYEQYF
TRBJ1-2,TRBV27,CASRPGANYGYTF
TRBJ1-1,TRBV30,CAWTTGSSTTEAFF
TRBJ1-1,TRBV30,CAWSKRATEAFF
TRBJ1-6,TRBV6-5,CASRLQGSSPLHF
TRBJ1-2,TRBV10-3,CATSPTGGPNYGYTF
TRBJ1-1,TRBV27,CASSLSGTPEAFF
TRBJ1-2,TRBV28,CASSLTGNPGYTF
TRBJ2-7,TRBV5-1,CASSAGNEQYF
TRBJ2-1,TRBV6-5,CASSYGGGGRNEQFF
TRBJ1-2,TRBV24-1,CATSDSRGGNYGYTF
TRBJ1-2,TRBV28,CASSFSGYGYTF
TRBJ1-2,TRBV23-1,CAREIEPFPEAYTF
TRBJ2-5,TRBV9,CASSVGLAGPQETQYF
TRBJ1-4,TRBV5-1,CASSISGAPNEKLFF
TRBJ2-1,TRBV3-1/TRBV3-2,CASSLGTAEYNEQFF
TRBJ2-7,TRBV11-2,CASSLRRDSYEQYF
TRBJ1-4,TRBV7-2,CASSLESTGKRLFF
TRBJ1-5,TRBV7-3,CASSLQQGQPQHF
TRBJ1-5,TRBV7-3,CASSFNSNQPQHF
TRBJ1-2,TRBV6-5,CASRPEGNYGYTF
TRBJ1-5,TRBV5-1,CASSLFGEDNQPQHF
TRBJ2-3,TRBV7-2,CASSSGVTDTQYF
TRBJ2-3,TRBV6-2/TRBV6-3,CASSYSRDTQYF
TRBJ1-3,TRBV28,CASRSTEITIYF
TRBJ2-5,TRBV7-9,CASSLALRGSGRRETQYF
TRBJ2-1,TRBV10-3,CAISDGGISYNEQFF
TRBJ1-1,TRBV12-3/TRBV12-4,CASSRQQGSEAFF
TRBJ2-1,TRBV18,CASSPGTRNEQFF
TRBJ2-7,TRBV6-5,CASSHLDNEQYF
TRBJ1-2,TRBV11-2,CASSSSGGTVGRNYGYTF
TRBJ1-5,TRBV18,CASSPGDTTNQPQHF
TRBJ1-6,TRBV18,CASSPRDSNSPLHF
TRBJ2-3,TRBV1,CTSSQGKVDFCDLTSASGDTQYF
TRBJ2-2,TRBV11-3,CASSPGQEGTGELFF
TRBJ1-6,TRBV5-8,CASSFEGRSSYNSPLHF
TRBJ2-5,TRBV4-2,CASSQGLAGGEGQETQYF
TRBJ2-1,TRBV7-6,CASSPWSGQLNEQFF
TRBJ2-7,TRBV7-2,CASSLGIGTGTYEQYF
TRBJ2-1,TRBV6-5,CASSYSSGIRPDEQFF
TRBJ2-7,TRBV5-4,CASSRGGLAGNYEQYF
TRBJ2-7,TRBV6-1,CASTWGTGSYEQYF
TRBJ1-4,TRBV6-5,CASSYSTQGRGKLFF
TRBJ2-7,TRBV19,CASSSNSGTRGEYF
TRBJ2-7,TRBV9,CASSQSSGSWYEQYF
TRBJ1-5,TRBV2,CASSRDRGVNQPQHF
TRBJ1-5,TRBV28,CASSAPGGNQPQHF
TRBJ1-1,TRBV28,CASSLGRGGAFF